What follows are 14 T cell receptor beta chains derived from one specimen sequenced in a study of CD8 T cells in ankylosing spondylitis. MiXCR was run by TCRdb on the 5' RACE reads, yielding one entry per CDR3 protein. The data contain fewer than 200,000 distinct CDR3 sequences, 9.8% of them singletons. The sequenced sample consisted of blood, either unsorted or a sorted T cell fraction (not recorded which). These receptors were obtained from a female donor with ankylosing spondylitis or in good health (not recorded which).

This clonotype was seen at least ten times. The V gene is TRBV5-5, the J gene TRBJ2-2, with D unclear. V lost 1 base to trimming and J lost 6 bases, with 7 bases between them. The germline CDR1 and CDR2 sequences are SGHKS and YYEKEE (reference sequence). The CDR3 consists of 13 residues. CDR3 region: CASSLSGAGELFF. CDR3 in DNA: TGTGCCAGCAGCTTGTCTGGGGCCGGGGAGCTGTTTTTT.

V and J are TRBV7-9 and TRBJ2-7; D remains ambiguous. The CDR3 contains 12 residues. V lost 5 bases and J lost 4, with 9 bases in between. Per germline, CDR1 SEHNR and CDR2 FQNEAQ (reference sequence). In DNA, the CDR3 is TGTGCCAGCAGCACCTCTAGGTACGAGCAGTACTTC. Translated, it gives CASSTSRYEQYF. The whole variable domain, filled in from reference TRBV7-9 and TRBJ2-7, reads DTGVSQNPRHKITKRGQNVTFRCDPISEHNRLYWYRQTLGQGPEFLTYFQNEAQLEKSRLLSDRFSAERPKGSFSTLEIQRTEQGDSAMYLCASSTSRYEQYFGPGTRLTVT.

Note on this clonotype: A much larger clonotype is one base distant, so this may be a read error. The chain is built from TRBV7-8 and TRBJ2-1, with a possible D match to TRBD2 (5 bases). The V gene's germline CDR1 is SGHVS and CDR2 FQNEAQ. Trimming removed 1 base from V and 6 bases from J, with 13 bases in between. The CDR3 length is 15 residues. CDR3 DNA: TGTGCCAGCAGCTTAGTAAATGGTCGGGGCAATGAGCAGTTCTTC. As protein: CASSLVNGRGNEQFF.

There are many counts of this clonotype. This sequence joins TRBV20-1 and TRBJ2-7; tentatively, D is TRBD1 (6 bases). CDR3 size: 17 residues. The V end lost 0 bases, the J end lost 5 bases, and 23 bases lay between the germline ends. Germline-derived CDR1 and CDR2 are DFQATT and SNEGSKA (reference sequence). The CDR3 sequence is CSARDEFGGFLKDEQYF. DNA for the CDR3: TGCAGTGCTAGAGATGAGTTTGGGGGCTTTCTAAAGGACGAGCAGTACTTC.

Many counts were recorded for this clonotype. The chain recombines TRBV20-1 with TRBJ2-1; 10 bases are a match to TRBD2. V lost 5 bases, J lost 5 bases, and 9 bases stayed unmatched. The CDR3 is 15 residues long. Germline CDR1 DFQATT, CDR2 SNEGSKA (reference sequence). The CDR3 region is CSASVAGGNHNEQFF. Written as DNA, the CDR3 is TGCAGTGCTTCCGTAGCGGGAGGTAATCACAATGAGCAGTTCTTC.

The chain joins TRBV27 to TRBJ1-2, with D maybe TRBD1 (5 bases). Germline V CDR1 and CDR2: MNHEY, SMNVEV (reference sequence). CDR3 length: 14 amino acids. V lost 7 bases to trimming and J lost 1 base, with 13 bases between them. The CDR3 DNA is TGTGCCAGCAAGTCAGGGACTTTTAACTATGGCTACACCTTC. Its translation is CASKSGTFNYGYTF.

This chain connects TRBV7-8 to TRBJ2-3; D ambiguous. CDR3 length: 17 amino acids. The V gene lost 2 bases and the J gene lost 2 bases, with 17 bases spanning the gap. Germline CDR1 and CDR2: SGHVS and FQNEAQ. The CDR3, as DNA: TGTGCCAGCAGCTTACAAAGCGAAGGGATTAACACAGATACGCAGTATTTT. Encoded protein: CASSLQSEGINTDTQYF. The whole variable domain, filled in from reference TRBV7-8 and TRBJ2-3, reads GAGVSQSPRYKVAKRGQDVALRCDPISGHVSLFWYQQALGQGPEFLTYFQNEAQLDKSGLPSDRFFAERPEGSVSTLKIQRTQQEDSAVYLCASSLQSEGINTDTQYFGPGTRLTVL.

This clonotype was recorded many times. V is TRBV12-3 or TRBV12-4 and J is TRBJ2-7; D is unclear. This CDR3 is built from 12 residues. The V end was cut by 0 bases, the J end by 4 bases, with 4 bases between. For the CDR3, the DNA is TGTGCCAGCAGTTTAGCAGTGTACGAGCAGTACTTC. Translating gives CASSLAVYEQYF.

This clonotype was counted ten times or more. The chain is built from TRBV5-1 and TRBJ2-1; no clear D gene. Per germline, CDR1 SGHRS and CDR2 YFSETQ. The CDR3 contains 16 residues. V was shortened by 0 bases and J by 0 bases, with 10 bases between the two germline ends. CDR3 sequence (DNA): TGCGCCAGCAGCTTGGCCCTAGGGATCTCCTACAATGAGCAGTTCTTC. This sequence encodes CASSLALGISYNEQFF.

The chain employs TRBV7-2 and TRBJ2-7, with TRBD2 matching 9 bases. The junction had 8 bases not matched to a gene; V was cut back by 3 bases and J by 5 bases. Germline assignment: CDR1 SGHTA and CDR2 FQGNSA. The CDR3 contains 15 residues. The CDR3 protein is CASSFTGAGGDEQYF. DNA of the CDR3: TGTGCCAGCAGCTTCACGGGAGCGGGGGGTGACGAGCAGTACTTC.

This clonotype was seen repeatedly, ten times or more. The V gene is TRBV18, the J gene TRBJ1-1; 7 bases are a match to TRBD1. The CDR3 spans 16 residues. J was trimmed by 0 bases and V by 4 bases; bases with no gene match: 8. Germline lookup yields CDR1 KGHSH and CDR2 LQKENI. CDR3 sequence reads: CASSRRDSHMNTEAFF. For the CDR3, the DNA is TGTGCCAGCTCACGAAGGGACAGCCACATGAACACTGAAGCTTTCTTT.

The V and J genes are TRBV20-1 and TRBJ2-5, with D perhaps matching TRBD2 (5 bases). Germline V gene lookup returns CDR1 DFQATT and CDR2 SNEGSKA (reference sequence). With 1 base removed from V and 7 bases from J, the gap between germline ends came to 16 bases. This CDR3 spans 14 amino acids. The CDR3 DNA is TGCAGTGCTAGAGCGGGAAACAGCCCGGCGACCCAGTACTTC. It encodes CSARAGNSPATQYF.

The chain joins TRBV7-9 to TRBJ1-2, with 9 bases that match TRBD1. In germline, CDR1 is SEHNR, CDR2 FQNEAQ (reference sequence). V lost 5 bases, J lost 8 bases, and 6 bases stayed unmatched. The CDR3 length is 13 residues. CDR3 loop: CASSEQGANGYTF. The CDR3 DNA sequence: TGTGCCAGCAGCGAACAGGGGGCGAACGGCTACACCTTC.

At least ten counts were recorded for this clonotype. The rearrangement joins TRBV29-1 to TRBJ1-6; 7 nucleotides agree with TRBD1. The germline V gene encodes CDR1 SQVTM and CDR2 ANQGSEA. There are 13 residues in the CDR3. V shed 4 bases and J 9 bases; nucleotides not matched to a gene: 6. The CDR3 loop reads CSVGQGGSSPLHF. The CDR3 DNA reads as TGCAGCGTTGGACAGGGCGGGAGTTCACCCCTCCACTTT.